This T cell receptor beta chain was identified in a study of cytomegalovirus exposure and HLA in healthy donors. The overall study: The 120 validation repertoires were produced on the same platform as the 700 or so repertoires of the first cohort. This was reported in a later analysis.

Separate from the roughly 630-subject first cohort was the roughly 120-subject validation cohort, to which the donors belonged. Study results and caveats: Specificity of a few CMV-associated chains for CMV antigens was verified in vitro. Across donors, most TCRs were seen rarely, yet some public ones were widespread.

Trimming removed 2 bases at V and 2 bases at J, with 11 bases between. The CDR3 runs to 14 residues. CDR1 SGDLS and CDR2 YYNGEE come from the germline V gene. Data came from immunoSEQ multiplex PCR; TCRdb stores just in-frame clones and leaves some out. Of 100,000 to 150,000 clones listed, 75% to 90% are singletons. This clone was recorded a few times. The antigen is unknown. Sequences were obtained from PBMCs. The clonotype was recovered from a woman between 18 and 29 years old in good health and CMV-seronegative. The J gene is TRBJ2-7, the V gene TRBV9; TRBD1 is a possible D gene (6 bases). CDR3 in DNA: TGTGCCAGCAGCGTGGACAGTCTCCCCTACGAGCAGTACTTC. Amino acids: CASSVDSLPYEQYF. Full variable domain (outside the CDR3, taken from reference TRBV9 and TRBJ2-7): DSGVTQTPKHLITATGQRVTLRCSPRSGDLSVYWYQQSLDQGLQFLIQYYNGEERAKGNILERFSAQQFPDLHSELNLSSLELGDSALYFCASSVDSLPYEQYFGPGTRLTVT.